This T cell receptor beta chain was observed in a study of T cells in Graves' hyperthyroidism and ophthalmopathy. Amplified TCR beta CDR3 regions came from RNA transcripts. HTBI primers were employed in a first-round RT-PCR of the TCR CDR3. TCRdb itself ran the multiplex PCR reads through MiXCR, one entry per CDR3 protein. This table has around 530,000 distinct CDR3 sequences, approximately 17% appearing once. Ten or more counts support this clonotype. Its antigen remains unknown. The CDR3 sequence is 15 residues long. The ends lost 3 bases at V and 0 bases at J; junction bases unmatched: 2. Germline CDR1 and CDR2: MNHNS and SASEGT. Findings and limits, study-wide: The authors' 13 V-J model separated ophthalmopathy from stable hyperthyroidism. Among clonotypes expanded in thyroid above 0.001, most were also found in blood.

The TCR originated in a woman between 18 and 30 years old with Graves' ophthalmopathy. V usage is TRBV6-1 and J usage is TRBJ2-7; 10 nucleotides line up with TRBD2. Sequenced input: blood. The CDR3 sequence: CASSESSGGSYEQYF. The CDR3 DNA is TGTGCCAGCAGTGAGTCTAGCGGGGGCTCCTACGAGCAGTACTTC.